Below, 10 T cell receptor beta chains from the same sample are listed, as sequenced in a study of blood T cell repertoires in COVID-19. Libraries were prepared by immunoSEQ multiplex PCR; TCRdb keeps only in-frame clonotypes and omits some of them. The data contain under 200,000 clones, around 80% of them singletons. The sequenced material came from peripheral blood. These receptors were collected from a man between 65 and 79 years old with active or convalescent COVID-19.

J is TRBJ2-6 and V is TRBV27; 10 nucleotides line up with TRBD1. The V and J ends lost 5 bases and 0 bases, in that order; junction bases with no gene match: 7. Germline CDR1 reads MNHEY; CDR2 reads SMNVEV (reference sequence). CDR3 length equals 18 residues. In DNA form, the CDR3 reads TGTGCCAGCAGTCGCTGGGACAGGGGCAGCTCTGGGGCCAACGTCCTGACTTTC. It specifies CASSRWDRGSSGANVLTF.

The rearrangement uses TRBV3-1 (or the pseudogene TRBV3-2) and TRBJ2-7; TRBD2 matches 12 bases. CDR3 size: 17 residues. Germline CDR1 reads LGHDT; CDR2 reads YNNKEL (reference sequence). Trimming cost V 1 base and J 0 bases; bases outside gene matches: 4. CDR3 in amino acids: CASSQAGLAGRSYEQYF. In DNA form, the CDR3 reads TGTGCCAGCAGCCAAGCTGGACTAGCGGGGCGCTCCTACGAGCAGTACTTC.

The CDR3 sequence: CASSGTGFQETQYF. The CDR3 bases are TGCGCCAGCAGCGGTACAGGTTTCCAAGAGACCCAGTACTTC. This sequence joins TRBV5-1 and TRBJ2-5, with D maybe TRBD1 (5 bases). The CDR3 runs to 14 residues. Trimming pared 4 bases from V and 1 base from J, leaving 11 bases between. The germline V gene has CDR1 SGHRS and CDR2 YFSETQ. Filled out from reference TRBV5-1 and TRBJ2-5, the complete variable domain reads KAGVTQTPRYLIKTRGQQVTLSCSPISGHRSVSWYQQTPGQGLQFLFEYFSETQRNKGNFPGRFSGRQFSNSRSEMNVSTLELGDSALYLCASSGTGFQETQYFGPGTRLLVL.

The chain recombines TRBV2 with TRBJ1-1; possibly TRBD1 for D (5 bases). The CDR3 is 12 residues long. Trimming stripped 6 bases from V and 4 bases from J, with 9 bases between. Germline V CDR1 and CDR2: SNHLY, FYNNEI. The CDR3 DNA reads TGTGCCAGCAGCAACAGGATCACTGAAGCTTTCTTT. Translated: CASSNRITEAFF.

This clone has just one count. The chain joins TRBV3-1 (or the pseudogene TRBV3-2) to TRBJ1-2; D might be TRBD1 (5 bases). V was pared by 4 bases and J by 7 bases, with 13 bases between. The CDR3 sequence is 13 residues long. The V gene's germline CDR1 is LGHDT and CDR2 YNNKEL (reference sequence). CDR3 loop: CASSPQSGGGYTF. As DNA, the CDR3 is TGTGCCAGCAGCCCACAGTCGGGGGGTGGCTACACCTTC.

The chain links TRBV5-1 to TRBJ2-7, with 7 bases fitting TRBD1. The V segment lost 4 bases and the J segment 6 bases; nucleotides outside the gene matches: 16. CDR1 is SGHRS and CDR2 is YFSETQ in the germline V gene. The CDR3 covers 16 residues. CDR3 DNA: TGCGCCAGCAGCCCGGGACAGACCCTTCCCACGGGCGAGCAGTACTTC. Its translation: CASSPGQTLPTGEQYF.

The chain recombines TRBV7-2 with TRBJ2-7; D perhaps matches TRBD2 (7 bases). This CDR3 comprises 14 residues. The V gene's germline CDR1 is SGHTA and CDR2 FQGNSA. The V gene lost 5 bases and the J gene lost 4 bases, with 15 bases spanning the gap. CDR3 amino acids: CASSRGAGIYEQYF. In nucleotides, the CDR3 is TGTGCCAGCAGCCGGGGGGCTGGCATTTACGAGCAGTACTTC.

The chain employs TRBV7-9 and TRBJ2-2; 10 bases are a match to TRBD2. Germline loops: CDR1 SEHNR, CDR2 FQNEAQ (reference sequence). The V segment lost 6 bases and the J segment 3 bases; nucleotides outside the gene matches: 7. This CDR3 comprises 16 residues. This CDR3 is CASRYRTSGYTGELFF. CDR3 DNA sequence: TGTGCCAGCAGATATCGGACTAGCGGTTACACCGGGGAGCTGTTTTTT.

The rearrangement links TRBV19 to TRBJ1-1, with 7 bases aligning to TRBD1. Per the germline V gene, CDR1 is LNHDA and CDR2 is SQIVND (reference sequence). This CDR3 is built from 13 residues. Germline trimming cut 3 bases from V and 6 bases from J; bases unmatched to any gene: 4. In DNA, the CDR3 is TGTGCCAGTAGTATTACAGGGGCGCCTGAAGCTTTCTTT. It codes for CASSITGAPEAFF. The entire variable domain, with the rest obtained from reference TRBV19 and TRBJ1-1, is as follows: DGGITQSPKYLFRKEGQNVTLSCEQNLNHDAMYWYRQDPGQGLRLIYYSQIVNDFQKGDIAEGYSVSREKKESFPLTVTSAQKNPTAFYLCASSITGAPEAFFGQGTRLTVV.

The chain recombines TRBV4-2 with TRBJ1-1; 8 bases are a match to TRBD1. The CDR3 runs to 15 residues. Germline V gene sequence: CDR1 LGHNA, CDR2 YNFKEQ. The V and J ends lost 2 bases and 4 bases, in that order; junction bases with no gene match: 6. CDR3 sequence: CASSQPETGGTEAFF. In nucleotides, the CDR3 is TGTGCCAGCAGCCAACCGGAAACAGGGGGCACTGAAGCTTTCTTT.